These T cell receptor beta chains were read from a single sample in a study of blood T cell repertoires in COVID-19. Sequencing used immunoSEQ multiplex PCR; TCRdb keeps in-frame clones, though not all of them. The sample comprises some 230,000 clones, 80% to 85% of which are singletons, and 2% to 2.5% rests with the top ten. Sample: peripheral blood. These receptors were collected from a woman aged 60-70 years with acute or convalescent COVID-19. The CDR3 runs from the conserved cysteine through the conserved F or W. Each record gives: J gene, clone size, V gene, D gene, CDR3 DNA, CDR3 protein. A D gene is named only where the DNA matches it firmly. Rows give clone size only sometimes, using once, few, many, or a class for an expanded clone.

TRBJ2-7,.,TRBV6-6,.,TGTGCCAGCAGGTTGACAGCCGACTCCTACGAGCAGTACTTC,CASRLTADSYEQYF
TRBJ2-7,.,TRBV7-2,.,TGTGCCAGCAGCTTGGGACTCTTGGGCGAGCAGTACTTC,CASSLGLLGEQYF
TRBJ2-7,.,TRBV3-1/TRBV3-2,TRBD2,TGTGCCAGCAGCGAACTAGCGGGGGGCGACGAGCAGTACTTC,CASSELAGGDEQYF
TRBJ1-5,.,TRBV6-6,TRBD1,TGTGCCATTGGGACAGGGGATATCGGGAGCAATCAGCCCCAGCATTTT,CAIGTGDIGSNQPQHF
TRBJ1-6,.,TRBV28,.,TGTGCCAGCAGGGATGGGGGGGGCCATAATTCACCCCTCCACTTT,CASRDGGGHNSPLHF
TRBJ2-3,once,TRBV5-6,.,TGTGCCAGCAGGGGGCAGCGGGGCACAGATACGCAGTATTTT,CASRGQRGTDTQYF
TRBJ2-3,.,TRBV5-1,TRBD1,TGCGCCAGCAGCCAGGGGGTTAGCGTCGTTGCAGATACGCAGTATTTT,CASSQGVSVVADTQYF
TRBJ1-1,.,TRBV5-1,.,TGCGCCAGCAGCTTGGGGGCTAGGGGTTTCACTGAAGCTTTCTTT,CASSLGARGFTEAFF
TRBJ1-5,.,TRBV2,TRBD1,TGTGCCAGCAGTGACCGGGACAGGGGACAGCCCCAGCATTTT,CASSDRDRGQPQHF
TRBJ1-5,few,TRBV7-2,.,TGTGCCAGCAGCTTTTCGAGGGAGCGGCCCCAGCATTTT,CASSFSRERPQHF
TRBJ1-1,.,TRBV19,.,TGTGCCAGTAGTTACTCGACAGACTCCCTGAACACTGAAGCTTTCTTT,CASSYSTDSLNTEAFF
TRBJ1-1,.,TRBV20-1,.,TGCAGTGCTAAGAGACAGGATGAAGCTTTCTTT,CSAKRQDEAFF
TRBJ2-7,.,TRBV3-1/TRBV3-2,TRBD1,TGTGCCAGCAGCCAAGAGTGGTCAGGGGGAAATTACGAGCAGTACTTC,CASSQEWSGGNYEQYF
TRBJ2-5,.,TRBV7-9,TRBD2,TGTGCCAGCAGCATGCTAGCGGGGGGGGAGACCCAGTACTTC,CASSMLAGGETQYF
TRBJ1-1,.,TRBV11-1,.,TGTGCCAGCAGCTTTACGGGTGCGGGCACTGAAGCTTTCTTT,CASSFTGAGTEAFF
TRBJ2-1,.,TRBV3-1/TRBV3-2,TRBD2,TGTGCCAGCAGCCAAGAGGTCCGGGGGGGCGGAAATGAGCAGTTCTTC,CASSQEVRGGGNEQFF
TRBJ1-1,.,TRBV4-1,.,TGCGCCAGCAGCCAAGTTGAAGGGGATGGCACTGAAGCTTTCTTT,CASSQVEGDGTEAFF
TRBJ1-4,.,TRBV7-3,TRBD1,TGTGCCAGCAGACCGCCGGGGACAGATAATGAAAAACTGTTTTTT,CASRPPGTDNEKLFF
TRBJ1-1,.,TRBV27,.,TGTGCCAGCAGTTTTAACATAGGGAGAATGAACACTGAAGCTTTCTTT,CASSFNIGRMNTEAFF
TRBJ2-3,.,TRBV5-6,TRBD2,TGTGCCAGCAGCTTATGGGCTAGCGGGTTAGTAGATACGCAGTATTTT,CASSLWASGLVDTQYF
TRBJ2-3,.,TRBV28,TRBD1,TGTGCCAGCAGGACAGGGGGTATCGGTTACACAGATACGCAGTATTTT,CASRTGGIGYTDTQYF
TRBJ2-3,.,TRBV2,.,TGTGCCAGCAGTGCGGGTACGCAGTATTTT,CASSAGTQYF
TRBJ1-1,.,TRBV14,.,TGTGCCAGCAGCCAAGATCCCCCAGGGGTTGGAGAAGCTTTCTTT,CASSQDPPGVGEAFF
TRBJ1-1,few,TRBV29-1,.,TGCAGCGTTGGTTCGGGGGGGCTGAGCACTGAAGCTTTCTTT,CSVGSGGLSTEAFF
TRBJ1-1,.,TRBV19,TRBD1,TGTGCCAGTAGTATAAGTCGAGGGGGCGAAGTAGCTTTCTTT,CASSISRGGEVAFF
TRBJ1-2,.,TRBV11-2,TRBD1,TGTGCCAGCAGCTGGACAGGGAACTATGGCTACACCTTC,CASSWTGNYGYTF
TRBJ1-2,once,TRBV5-1,TRBD1,TGCGCCAGCGGCCGGGACAGGGGGCTAGGTGCTAATGGCTACACCTTC,CASGRDRGLGANGYTF
TRBJ1-2,once,TRBV7-2,TRBD1,TGTGCCAGCAGCCTAAGGACAGGGGATGGCTACACCTTC,CASSLRTGDGYTF
TRBJ1-5,.,TRBV12-3/TRBV12-4,.,TGTGCCAGCGAAGGGCTCGGGGGTCAGCCCCAGCATTTT,CASEGLGGQPQHF
TRBJ2-3,.,TRBV5-1,TRBD1,TGCGCCAGCAGCCGGAGCCCAGACAGGGTTTCAGATACGCAGTATTTT,CASSRSPDRVSDTQYF
TRBJ1-5,.,TRBV5-8,.,TGTGCCAGCAGCTCTTTGGGACGGGGGGTCGGCAATCAGCCCCAGCATTTT,CASSSLGRGVGNQPQHF
TRBJ2-1,.,TRBV11-3,TRBD2,TGTGCCAGCAGCTTATTTAGCGGGGGGGCTATTGAGCAGTTCTTC,CASSLFSGGAIEQFF
TRBJ1-2,.,TRBV9,TRBD1,TGTGCCAGCAGACAGGGGGCCTCTGGCTACACCTTC,CASRQGASGYTF
TRBJ2-2,.,TRBV3-1/TRBV3-2,.,TGTGCCAGCAGCCAATTGGCCGCCGTGGGGGAGCTGTTTTTT,CASSQLAAVGELFF
TRBJ2-2,.,TRBV5-1,TRBD1,TGCGCCAGCAGCTCCAGACAGGGGGTGGACGGGGAGCTGTTTTTT,CASSSRQGVDGELFF
TRBJ2-1,.,TRBV9,TRBD2,TGTGCCAGCAGCTATTCGGCGGGGACTAGCGGGTTGTACAATGAGCAGTTCTTC,CASSYSAGTSGLYNEQFF
TRBJ2-5,.,TRBV9,.,TGTGCCAGCAGCCCCGGACTGGGCCAAGAGACCCAGTACTTC,CASSPGLGQETQYF
TRBJ1-2,few,TRBV13,.,TGTGCCAGCAGCTTAGGGGGCGGGGGCTACACCTTC,CASSLGGGGYTF
TRBJ1-1,.,TRBV30,.,TGTGCCTGGACGCCAAACCGGGGGACTGAAGCTTTCTTT,CAWTPNRGTEAFF
TRBJ1-4,.,TRBV4-2,TRBD1,TGTGCCAGCAGCCCTACAGGGGATCGGGCTAATGAAAAACTGTTTTTT,CASSPTGDRANEKLFF
TRBJ1-6,few,TRBV6-6,.,TGTGCCAGCAAGACTGGTGGGGGGGCAGGTTCACCCCTCCACTTT,CASKTGGGAGSPLHF
TRBJ2-4,.,TRBV4-1,.,TGCGCCAGCAGCCAAGCAGGCCCTTTAGCCAAAAACATTCAGTACTTC,CASSQAGPLAKNIQYF
TRBJ1-1,.,TRBV5-4,.,TGTGCCAGCAGTTGGGGGGGACTGAACACTGAAGCTTTCTTT,CASSWGGLNTEAFF
TRBJ2-7,.,TRBV30,TRBD2,TGTGCCTGGAGTTTCCAACGTACTAGCGTAACCTACGAGCAGTACTTC,CAWSFQRTSVTYEQYF
TRBJ2-4,few,TRBV2,TRBD1,TGTGCCAGCAGCCGGGACAGGGGATCCGTCAAAAACATTCAGTACTTC,CASSRDRGSVKNIQYF
TRBJ1-2,.,TRBV29-1,.,TGCAGCGTTGATTCCTACGGCTACACCTTC,CSVDSYGYTF
TRBJ1-3,.,TRBV9,.,TGTGCCAGCAGCCCCAGACAGTACCCCAGCTCTGGAAACACCATATATTTT,CASSPRQYPSSGNTIYF